This is a list of T cell receptor beta chains from one sample in a study of CD8 T cells in Susac syndrome. TCRdb passed the immunoSEQ multiplex PCR reads through MiXCR, listing each CDR3 protein once. The sample lists roughly 250,000 distinct CDR3 sequences; 95% to 97% were seen once. The sequencing sample was made of CD4+ T cells from PBMCs. All receptors come from a human donor with Susac syndrome. The CDR3 runs from the conserved cysteine through the conserved F or W. A D gene is named only where the DNA matches it firmly. The listing skips clone size in some rows; elsewhere it reads once, few, many or a size class.

j_call clone_size d_call v_call cdr3_aa cdr3_nt
TRBJ1-5 NA TRBD1 TRBV7-2 CASSSRSTGQGTQPQHF TGTGCCAGCAGCTCGCGAAGCACGGGACAGGGGACACAGCCCCAGCATTTT
TRBJ2-1 NA NA TRBV28 CASSLILVVSGYNEQFF TGTGCCAGCAGTTTAATCCTCGTTGTAAGTGGATACAATGAGCAGTTCTTC
TRBJ2-6 NA NA TRBV6-2/TRBV6-3 CASSYSQLSGNVLTF TGTGCCAGCAGTTACAGCCAGCTGTCAGGCAACGTCCTGACTTTC
TRBJ2-2 NA NA TRBV29-1 CSVDPTSPGELFF TGCAGCGTTGACCCTACTAGTCCCGGGGAGCTGTTTTTT
TRBJ2-7 NA TRBD2 TRBV3-1 CASSISGSSYEQYF TGTGCCAGCAGCATTAGCGGGAGCTCTTACGAGCAGTACTTC
TRBJ1-1 NA NA TRBV7-9 CASSFFSNTEAFF TGTGCCAGCAGCTTCTTTTCGAACACTGAAGCTTTCTTT
TRBJ1-1 once NA TRBV7-3 CASSSDTNTEAFF TGTGCCAGCAGCTCAGACACGAACACTGAAGCTTTCTTT
TRBJ1-5 few NA TRBV11-2 CASSPLTGSQPQHF TGTGCCAGCAGCCCTTTAACAGGGAGTCAGCCCCAGCATTTT
TRBJ2-3 NA NA TRBV3-1 CASSQGVVADTQYF TGTGCCAGCAGCCAAGGGGTAGTAGCAGATACGCAGTATTTT
TRBJ2-1 once NA TRBV2 CASRLAPEQFF TGTGCCAGCAGGCTAGCGCCGGAGCAGTTCTTC
TRBJ2-7 NA NA TRBV6-5 CASQMARGPSYEQYF TGTGCCAGCCAGATGGCCCGGGGGCCGTCCTACGAGCAGTACTTC
TRBJ1-1 NA NA TRBV3-1 CASRYGTEAFF TGTGCCAGCCGTTACGGGACTGAAGCTTTCTTT
TRBJ2-7 NA TRBD1 TRBV5-1 CASSLLSGQSYEQYF TGCGCCAGCAGCTTGTTGTCGGGACAGAGCTACGAGCAGTACTTC
TRBJ2-1 NA NA TRBV11-3 CASSPVEGRSGEQFF TGTGCCAGCAGCCCAGTGGAGGGGCGCAGCGGTGAGCAGTTCTTC
TRBJ1-5 NA TRBD1 TRBV29-1 CSVGDRGRSNQPQHF TGCAGCGTTGGGGACAGGGGGCGAAGCAATCAGCCCCAGCATTTT
TRBJ2-7 NA TRBD2 TRBV6-6 CASTSGRALYEQYF TGTGCCAGCACTAGCGGGAGGGCCCTATACGAGCAGTACTTC
TRBJ2-2 NA NA TRBV30 CAWSADLNTGELFF TGTGCCTGGAGTGCGGACCTGAACACCGGGGAGCTGTTTTTT
TRBJ1-2 NA NA TRBV2 CASSPSGQLGGYTF TGTGCCAGCAGCCCCAGTGGGCAGTTGGGTGGCTACACCTTC
TRBJ1-2 NA NA TRBV7-9 CASSAEAAPGTF TGTGCCAGCAGCGCGGAGGCAGCCCCAGGCACCTTC
TRBJ2-5 NA NA TRBV24-1 CANRRQAGETQYF TGTGCCAATCGAAGACAGGCTGGCGAGACCCAGTACTTC
TRBJ1-5 NA NA TRBV13 CASSPKPRLKPQHF TGTGCCAGCAGCCCAAAACCGCGTCTTAAGCCCCAGCATTTT
TRBJ1-3 NA NA TRBV29-1 CSVEDRGNSGNTIYF TGCAGCGTTGAAGATCGGGGTAACTCTGGAAACACCATATATTTT
TRBJ2-1 NA TRBD2 TRBV6-5 CASSYSPTSGGEF TGTGCCAGCAGTTACTCGCCAACTAGCGGGGGTGAGTTC
TRBJ1-1 NA TRBD1 TRBV28 CASRDRGAHTEAFF TGTGCCAGCAGGGACAGGGGCGCTCACACTGAAGCTTTCTTT
TRBJ1-2 NA NA TRBV29-1 CSVAPDPRESYTF TGCAGCGTTGCCCCGGACCCGCGGGAGAGCTACACCTTC
TRBJ1-2 NA NA TRBV29-1 CSVDLSGRGHYGYTF TGCAGCGTTGATCTGAGTGGCAGGGGTCACTATGGCTACACCTTC
TRBJ2-1 NA NA TRBV2 CASSGRRREQFF TGTGCCAGCAGTGGAAGACGGCGCGAGCAGTTCTTC
TRBJ1-5 NA NA TRBV7-9 CASRKEGGQPQHF TGTGCCAGCAGAAAAGAGGGGGGACAGCCCCAGCATTTT
TRBJ1-2 NA NA TRBV20-1 CAGSEYGYTF TGCGCAGGATCGGAATATGGCTACACCTTC
TRBJ2-2 NA NA TRBV12-3/TRBV12-4 CASSTPEGRANTGELFF TGTGCCAGCAGCACCCCCGAAGGGCGGGCGAACACCGGGGAGCTGTTTTTT
TRBJ2-5 NA TRBD2 TRBV4-1 CASSQDGLADGTQYF TGCGCCAGCAGCCAAGATGGACTAGCGGACGGGACCCAGTACTTC
TRBJ2-1 NA TRBD2 TRBV29-1 CSGSSGRASSYNEQFF TGCAGCGGTTCTAGCGGGAGGGCCAGCTCCTACAATGAGCAGTTCTTC
TRBJ1-1 NA NA TRBV11-2 CASSLYQNTEAFF TGTGCCAGCAGCTTGTACCAGAACACTGAAGCTTTCTTT
TRBJ2-5 NA NA TRBV5-1 CASSPDGTQYF TGCGCCAGCAGCCCCGATGGGACCCAGTACTTC
TRBJ2-7 NA NA TRBV25-1 CASTEGLYYEQYF TGTGCCAGCACCGAGGGACTGTACTACGAGCAGTACTTC
TRBJ1-1 NA NA TRBV7-2 CASSLVRGGTRTEAFF TGTGCCAGCAGCTTAGTGCGCGGAGGGACCCGCACTGAAGCTTTCTTT
TRBJ2-5 NA TRBD1 TRBV11-2 CASSLQTGSGETQYF TGTGCCAGCAGCTTACAGACAGGGTCGGGGGAGACCCAGTACTTC
TRBJ2-3 few NA TRBV5-4 CASSFKDTQYF TGTGCCAGCAGCTTTAAAGATACGCAGTATTTT
TRBJ2-7 NA NA TRBV7-3 CASSPSSGAYEQYF TGTGCCAGCAGCCCATCGTCCGGAGCCTACGAGCAGTACTTC
TRBJ2-2 once NA TRBV11-2 CASSSQGVGGELFF TGTGCCAGCAGCTCCCAAGGGGTAGGCGGGGAGCTGTTTTTT
TRBJ2-5 NA NA TRBV18 CASSSRQVVRKETQYF TGTGCCAGCTCATCCCGACAGGTAGTGCGAAAAGAGACCCAGTACTTC
TRBJ1-1 NA TRBD1 TRBV14 CASSPTGGYTEAFF TGTGCCAGCAGCCCCACAGGGGGCTACACTGAAGCTTTCTTT
TRBJ1-1 NA NA TRBV7-3 CAERAVGLMNTEAFF TGTGCCGAGAGGGCCGTGGGGCTGATGAACACTGAAGCTTTCTTT
TRBJ1-2 NA NA TRBV11-1 CASSLRLAANYGYTF TGTGCCAGCAGCTTACGACTTGCGGCTAACTATGGCTACACCTTC
TRBJ2-3 NA TRBD2 TRBV4-1 CASSQGTSGRAPTDTQYF TGCGCCAGCAGCCAAGGGACTAGCGGGAGGGCCCCCACAGATACGCAGTATTTT
TRBJ1-1 NA NA TRBV6-5 CASQRGALNTEAFF TGTGCCAGCCAAAGGGGGGCACTGAACACTGAAGCTTTCTTT
TRBJ2-7 NA TRBD2 TRBV3-1 CASSQSSAGGLGEQYF TGTGCCAGCAGCCAATCTTCAGCGGGAGGGTTGGGCGAGCAGTACTTC
TRBJ1-5 NA NA TRBV12-5 CASGLWAGSNQPQHF TGTGCTAGTGGTTTGTGGGCAGGGTCCAATCAGCCCCAGCATTTT
TRBJ1-5 NA NA TRBV3-1 CASSLSMGKRQPQHF TGTGCCAGCAGCCTCAGTATGGGGAAGAGGCAGCCCCAGCATTTT
TRBJ1-2 NA NA TRBV20-1 CSARDPGYGYTF TGCAGTGCTAGAGACCCGGGGTATGGCTACACCTTC
TRBJ2-7 NA TRBD2 TRBV20-1 CSASDVSGTSEQYF TGCAGTGCTAGTGATGTTAGCGGGACGTCTGAGCAGTACTTC
TRBJ2-1 NA NA TRBV4-1 CASSQGNGSPYNEQFF TGCGCCAGCAGCCAAGGTAACGGATCTCCCTACAATGAGCAGTTCTTC
TRBJ2-7 NA NA TRBV12-3/TRBV12-4 CASNYGRTKTGEQYF TGTGCCAGCAACTATGGTCGGACGAAGACAGGCGAGCAGTACTTC